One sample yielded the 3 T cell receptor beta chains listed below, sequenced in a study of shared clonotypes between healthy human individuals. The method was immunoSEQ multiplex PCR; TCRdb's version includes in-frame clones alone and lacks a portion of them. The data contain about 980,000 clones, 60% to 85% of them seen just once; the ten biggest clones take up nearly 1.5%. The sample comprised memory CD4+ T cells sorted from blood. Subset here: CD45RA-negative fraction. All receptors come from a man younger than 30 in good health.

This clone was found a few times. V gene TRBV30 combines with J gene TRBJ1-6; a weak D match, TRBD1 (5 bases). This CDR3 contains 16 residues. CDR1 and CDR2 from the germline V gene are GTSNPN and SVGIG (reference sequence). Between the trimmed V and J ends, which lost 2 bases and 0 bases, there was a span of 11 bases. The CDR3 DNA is TGTGCCTGGAGTCATCTCGGGACCTCCTATAATTCACCCCTCCACTTT. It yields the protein CAWSHLGTSYNSPLHF.

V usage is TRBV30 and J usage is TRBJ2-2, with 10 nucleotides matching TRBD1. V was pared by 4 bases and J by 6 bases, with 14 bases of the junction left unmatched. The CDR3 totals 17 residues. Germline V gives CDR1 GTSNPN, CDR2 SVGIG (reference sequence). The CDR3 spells CAWIPDSTGGRAGELFF. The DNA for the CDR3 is TGTGCCTGGATCCCCGACTCGACAGGGGGCCGGGCCGGGGAGCTGTTTTTT.

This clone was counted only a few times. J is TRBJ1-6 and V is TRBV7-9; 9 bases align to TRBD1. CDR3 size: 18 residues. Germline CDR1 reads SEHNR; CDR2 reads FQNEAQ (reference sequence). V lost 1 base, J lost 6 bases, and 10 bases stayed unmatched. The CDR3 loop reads CASSLVGTGMASNSPLHF. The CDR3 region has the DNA TGTGCCAGCAGCTTAGTCGGGACAGGGATGGCGAGTAATTCACCCCTCCACTTT. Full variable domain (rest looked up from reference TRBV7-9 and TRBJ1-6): DTGVSQNPRHKITKRGQNVTFRCDPISEHNRLYWYRQTLGQGPEFLTYFQNEAQLEKSRLLSDRFSAERPKGSFSTLEIQRTEQGDSAMYLCASSLVGTGMASNSPLHFGNGTRLTVT.